Below, 25 T cell receptor beta chains from the same sample are listed, as sequenced in a study of beta chain features in type 1 diabetes. Study-level results: A moderate, significant TCRB CDR3 shortening appeared in type 1 diabetes across four CD4+ subsets.

cDNA synthesis used the whole RNA isolate, giving expressed TCRB sequences. Only in-frame clones appear in the TCRdb table, and some are missing; sequencing was by immunoSEQ multiplex PCR. The sample shows 680,000 or so clones, over 10% of them seen only once. Their antigen targets remain unknown. Sample: naive CD4+ T cells from blood. All receptors come from a man aged 18 to 30 with type 1 diabetes.

About this clone itself: The sample holds other DNA sequences that translate to the same CDR3. The genes are TRBV28 and TRBJ1-2; possible D gene TRBD1, 5 bases. The CDR3 runs 13 residues. The germline CDR1 and CDR2 sequences are MDHEN and SYDVKM. Deletions cut 1 base from V and 2 bases from J, with 5 bases between. DNA for the CDR3: TGTGCCAGCAGTTTATCAGGGAACTATGGCTACACCTTC. Translated: CASSLSGNYGYTF.

V and J are TRBV29-1 and TRBJ1-1; D call uncertain. Deletions cut 5 bases from V and 1 base from J, with 11 bases between. Germline-derived CDR1 and CDR2 are SQVTM and ANQGSEA. The CDR3 runs 13 residues. The CDR3 protein is CSVLTAENTEAFF. The CDR3 DNA sequence: TGCAGCGTTCTGACCGCGGAGAACACTGAAGCTTTCTTT. The full variable domain, rest sourced from reference TRBV29-1 and TRBJ1-1, is SAVISQKPSRDICQRGTSLTIQCQVDSQVTMMFWYRQQPGQSLTLIATANQGSEATYESGFVIDKFPISRPNLTFSTLTVSNMSPEDSSIYLCSVLTAENTEAFFGQGTRLTVV.

The chain uses TRBV15 and TRBJ1-6; 8 nucleotides match TRBD1. Germline V gene data show CDR1 as LNHNV and CDR2 as YYDKDF (reference sequence). The J segment lost 3 bases and the V segment lost 1 base, leaving 8 bases of the junction unmatched. This CDR3 comprises 18 residues. The DNA for the CDR3 is TGTGCCACCAGCAGAGCCACGACAGGGGCGTTCTATAATTCACCCCTCCACTTT. Protein: CATSRATTGAFYNSPLHF. The complete variable domain, with remaining parts taken from reference TRBV15 and TRBJ1-6, reads DAMVIQNPRYQVTQFGKPVTLSCSQTLNHNVMYWYQQKSSQAPKLLFHYYDKDFNNEADTPDNFQSRRPNTSFCFLDIRSPGLGDTAMYLCATSRATTGAFYNSPLHFGNGTRLTVT.

The genes are TRBV30 and TRBJ2-2; D is uncertain. The CDR3 totals 13 residues. Trimming stripped 0 bases from V and 4 bases from J, with 6 bases between. Germline CDR1 reads GTSNPN; CDR2 reads SVGIG (reference sequence). The chain's CDR3 is CAWSVWSTGELFF. CDR3 nucleotides: TGTGCCTGGAGTGTTTGGTCCACCGGGGAGCTGTTTTTT.

The chain has TRBV11-2 and TRBJ1-6, with D perhaps matching TRBD1 (6 bases). Germline assignment: CDR1 SGHAT and CDR2 FQNNGV. Trimming took off 4 bases at V and 5 bases at J, with 15 bases between the two ends. This CDR3 contains 16 residues. CDR3 bases: TGTGCCAGCAGCTCCCAAAGGGGGGTAGATAATTCACCCCTCCACTTT. Residues: CASSSQRGVDNSPLHF.

The chain joins TRBV5-1 to TRBJ1-6; no clear D. The CDR3 consists of 17 residues. The V gene's germline CDR1 is SGHRS and CDR2 YFSETQ. With 2 bases removed from V and 0 bases from J, the gap between germline ends came to 12 bases. This CDR3 is CASSFAQASSYNSPLHF. As DNA, the CDR3 is TGCGCCAGCAGCTTTGCTCAGGCCAGCTCCTATAATTCACCCCTCCACTTT.

There are a few counts of this clone. Other DNA sequences of this sample code for an identical CDR3. The rearrangement links TRBV20-1 to TRBJ2-5; TRBD1 matches 7 bases. Germline loops: CDR1 DFQATT, CDR2 SNEGSKA (reference sequence). The CDR3 covers 11 residues. V trimming: 6 bases; J trimming: 4 bases; junction bases outside the gene matches: 2. The CDR3 nucleotides are TGCAGTGCAAGACAGGGAGAGACCCAGTACTTC. Translation: CSARQGETQYF.

The gene calls are TRBV28 and TRBJ2-3; 7 nucleotides line up with TRBD2. The V and J ends lost 1 base and 5 bases, in that order; junction bases with no gene match: 0. This CDR3 contains 13 residues. CDR1 and CDR2 from the germline V gene are MDHEN and SYDVKM. CDR3 sequence (DNA): TGTGCCAGCAGTTTATCTAGCGGAGATACGCAGTATTTT. Its protein is CASSLSSGDTQYF. Combining the CDR3 with reference TRBV28 and TRBJ2-3 gives the whole variable domain DVKVTQSSRYLVKRTGEKVFLECVQDMDHENMFWYRQDPGLGLRLIYFSYDVKMKEKGDIPEGYSVSREKKERFSLILESASTNQTSMYLCASSLSSGDTQYFGPGTRLTVL.

The chain uses TRBV7-9 and TRBJ1-4, with D hard to call. The CDR3 runs to 16 residues. CDR1 and CDR2 from the germline V gene are SEHNR and FQNEAQ (reference sequence). Trimming pared 5 bases from V and 1 base from J, leaving 14 bases between. This CDR3 reads CASSPAYRGTNEKLFF. CDR3 coding DNA: TGTGCCAGCAGCCCAGCTTACCGGGGAACTAATGAAAAACTGTTTTTT.

V and J are TRBV11-2 and TRBJ1-1, with 7 nucleotides matching TRBD1. The J segment lost 3 bases and the V segment lost 1 base, leaving 2 bases of the junction unmatched. The CDR3 spans 14 residues. From germline, CDR1 is SGHAT and CDR2 FQNNGV. This chain's CDR3 is CASSLGQGDTEAFF. The CDR3 nucleotides are TGTGCCAGCAGCTTAGGGCAGGGGGACACTGAAGCTTTCTTT.

CDR3 nucleotides: TGTGCCAGCAGTTTGGACGGAAACTATGGCTACACCTTC. This translates into CASSLDGNYGYTF. The chain is built from TRBV11-2 and TRBJ1-2; the D is unclear. The CDR3 runs to 13 residues. Germline V gene data show CDR1 as SGHAT and CDR2 as FQNNGV. With 6 bases removed from V and 2 bases from J, the gap between germline ends came to 10 bases.

The genes are TRBV11-2 and TRBJ2-3, with 13 nucleotides matching TRBD2. Unmatched junction bases numbered 11, after V lost 4 bases and J lost 4 bases. The germline V gene has CDR1 SGHAT and CDR2 FQNNGV. The CDR3 spans 18 residues. The DNA of the CDR3 is TGTGCCAGCAGCTCGCGTCGGACTAGCGGGGGTATACCAGATACGCAGTATTTT. It encodes CASSSRRTSGGIPDTQYF. The full variable domain, rest sourced from reference TRBV11-2 and TRBJ2-3, is EAGVAQSPRYKIIEKRQSVAFWCNPISGHATLYWYQQILGQGPKLLIQFQNNGVVDDSQLPKDRFSAERLKGVDSTLKIQPAKLEDSAVYLCASSSRRTSGGIPDTQYFGPGTRLTVL.

V gene TRBV15 combines with J gene TRBJ1-1; D call uncertain. In germline, CDR1 is LNHNV, CDR2 YYDKDF (reference sequence). Trimming pared 2 bases from V and 3 bases from J, leaving 16 bases between. This CDR3 is built from 16 residues. CDR3 DNA: TGTGCCACCAGCAGACCCACCAGAAATAGCGACACTGAAGCTTTCTTT. Its translation is CATSRPTRNSDTEAFF.

This clone was observed a handful of times. The chain recombines TRBV7-9 with TRBJ2-7; D may be TRBD1 (5 bases). The CDR3 runs to 16 residues. Germline CDR1 SEHNR, CDR2 FQNEAQ (reference sequence). V lost 0 bases and J lost 0, with 12 bases in between. CDR3 sequence (DNA): TGTGCCAGCAGCTTAGCGGCAGGGAAGAGCTCCTACGAGCAGTACTTC. Amino acid sequence: CASSLAAGKSSYEQYF.

This clone was seen more than once but under ten times. The rearrangement joins TRBV5-1 to TRBJ2-7, with a tentative D call TRBD2 (6 bases). The CDR3 loop spans 16 amino acids. The V gene lost 1 base and the J gene lost 0 bases, with 14 bases spanning the gap. Germline V gene data show CDR1 as SGHRS and CDR2 as YFSETQ. The CDR3 spells CASSLTGRELSYEQYF. The CDR3 DNA follows: TGCGCCAGCAGCTTGACTGGGCGGGAACTCTCCTACGAGCAGTACTTC.

This clone was observed a handful of times. This rearrangement joins TRBV5-6 to TRBJ1-6; no firm D call. The V end lost 7 bases, the J end lost 11 bases, and 13 bases lay between the germline ends. Germline V gene lookup returns CDR1 SGHDT and CDR2 YYEEEE. The CDR3 runs to 12 residues. CDR3 amino acids: CASSTSGTPLHF. In DNA form, the CDR3 reads TGTGCCAGCTCCACGAGTGGAACACCCCTCCACTTT.

In its sample, this clone was seen a few times. This chain connects TRBV6-1 to TRBJ1-2; D is unclear. Trimming cost V 0 bases and J 6 bases, with 8 bases left between them. The length of the CDR3 is 13 residues. Germline assignment: CDR1 MNHNS and CDR2 SASEGT. The CDR3: CASSEASRDGYTF. The CDR3 bases are TGTGCCAGCAGTGAAGCGTCGCGGGATGGCTACACCTTC.

The chain is built from TRBV14 and TRBJ1-5; no clear D gene. Trimming cost V 3 bases and J 6 bases, with 9 bases left between them. Germline assignment: CDR1 SGHDN and CDR2 FVKESK. The CDR3 is 13 amino acids. The CDR3 DNA is TGTGCCAGCAGCCATGGGGTCGGTCAGCCCCAGCATTTT. Its translation is CASSHGVGQPQHF. Using reference TRBV14 and TRBJ1-5 for the parts outside the CDR3, the full variable domain is EAGVTQFPSHSVIEKGQTVTLRCDPISGHDNLYWYRRVMGKEIKFLLHFVKESKQDESGMPNNRFLAERTGGTYSTLKVQPAELEDSGVYFCASSHGVGQPQHFGDGTRLSIL.

Only a few counts were recorded for this clone. The chain carries TRBV19 and TRBJ2-5; the match to TRBD2 covers 9 bases. Per germline, CDR1 LNHDA and CDR2 SQIVND (reference sequence). The CDR3 totals 17 residues. V lost 3 bases to trimming and J lost 4 bases; unmatched junction nucleotides: 12. Here the CDR3 reads CASSMGSGGTKAETQYF. The CDR3 DNA reads as TGTGCCAGTAGTATGGGGAGCGGGGGGACGAAAGCAGAGACCCAGTACTTC.

V usage is TRBV4-2 and J usage is TRBJ1-1; TRBD1 agrees at 8 bases. CDR1 is LGHNA and CDR2 is YNFKEQ in the germline V gene. V lost 5 bases to trimming and J lost 5 bases; unmatched junction nucleotides: 7. This CDR3 comprises 14 residues. CDR3 bases: TGTGCCAGCAGCACCACGGGACAGGAGACTGAAGCTTTCTTT. As protein: CASSTTGQETEAFF.

This rearrangement joins TRBV7-9 to TRBJ1-1; D remains unclear. Per the germline V gene, CDR1 is SEHNR and CDR2 is FQNEAQ (reference sequence). V gave up 7 bases and J gave up 0 bases, with 15 bases separating them. The CDR3 is made up of 15 amino acids. The DNA for the CDR3 is TGTGCCAGCACCCCTGCGACGGGCGTGAACACTGAAGCTTTCTTT. Translated, it gives CASTPATGVNTEAFF.

The chain recombines TRBV10-3 with TRBJ2-3; no firm D call. Germline values: CDR1 ENHRY, CDR2 SYGVKD. CDR3 size: 14 residues. With 0 bases removed from V and 2 bases from J, the gap between germline ends came to 6 bases. CDR3 bases: TGTGCCATCAGTGAGTCGAGGTCCACAGATACGCAGTATTTT. Its translation: CAISESRSTDTQYF.

This clone has more than one count but fewer than ten. The rearrangement joins TRBV7-2 to TRBJ1-5; the D gene is possibly TRBD1 (5 bases). The germline V gene has CDR1 SGHTA and CDR2 FQGNSA. The CDR3 contains 16 residues. V dropped 1 base and J dropped 5 bases, with 15 bases sitting between them. The CDR3 bases are TGTGCCAGCAGCTTAGATCCGGCAGGGAATCATCAGCCCCAGCATTTT. It codes for CASSLDPAGNHQPQHF.

The chain carries TRBV29-1 and TRBJ1-1; D possibly corresponds to TRBD1 (6 bases). The germline gives CDR1 SQVTM, CDR2 ANQGSEA. This CDR3 has 16 residues. V was shortened by 4 bases and J by 1 base, with 19 bases between the two germline ends. CDR3 nucleotide sequence: TGCAGCGTTGGGCCTAACAGGGACATTAGGAACACTGAAGCTTTCTTT. This codes for CSVGPNRDIRNTEAFF.

The V and J genes are TRBV19 and TRBJ1-5; 7 bases are a match to TRBD1. The CDR3 contains 15 residues. V shed 3 bases, J shed 1 base, and the junction held 3 bases outside the gene matches. Germline lookup yields CDR1 LNHDA and CDR2 SQIVND (reference sequence). CDR3 DNA sequence: TGTGCCAGTAGTATCAGGGACAGAAGCAATCAGCCCCAGCATTTT. This sequence encodes CASSIRDRSNQPQHF.